The 30 T cell receptor beta chains below all came from one sample that was sequenced in a study of beta chain features in type 1 diabetes. General observations from the study: For Type 1 diabetes patients, all four CD4+ subsets carried TCRB CDR3s that were moderately but significantly shorter.

These receptors lack a known antigen. Isolated RNA was reverse transcribed in full, so expressed TCRB transcripts were sequenced. Here immunoSEQ multiplex PCR was the method, and the copy in TCRdb shows in-frame clones only, minus some. This sample carries 600,000 or so clones, approximately 13% of them seen once, and the ten largest clones take 0.095% to 0.15%. The sequenced material came from naive CD4+ T cells from blood. All receptors derive from a man aged 25-45 years with type 1 diabetes.

The chain has TRBV30 and TRBJ1-3; D unclear. The CDR3 is 13 residues long. CDR1 and CDR2 from the germline V gene are GTSNPN and SVGIG (reference sequence). The V end lost 0 bases, the J end lost 4 bases, and 7 bases lay between the germline ends. DNA of the CDR3: TGTGCCTGGAGTGTACGACGGGGAAACACCATATATTTT. Its translation is CAWSVRRGNTIYF.

This clone was observed a handful of times. This chain connects TRBV25-1 to TRBJ1-6; D gene uncertain. V was cut by 3 bases and J by 9 bases, with 18 bases left in between. CDR3 length: 16 amino acids. CDR1 and CDR2 (germline): MGHDK, SYGVNS. The DNA of the CDR3 is TGTGCCAGCAGTGACCCACAAAGTGGGAACGGTTCACCCCTCCACTTT. Encoded protein: CASSDPQSGNGSPLHF.

This clone was counted between two and nine times. The rearrangement uses TRBV5-1 and TRBJ1-1, with 9 nucleotides matching TRBD1. Trimming cost V 4 bases and J 7 bases; bases outside gene matches: 17. This CDR3 spans 17 amino acids. Germline CDR1 and CDR2: SGHRS and YFSETQ. The CDR3 protein is CASSGRTGQGPTFEAFF. CDR3 nucleotides: TGCGCCAGCAGCGGACGGACAGGACAGGGGCCGACGTTTGAAGCTTTCTTT.

The chain uses TRBV7-8 and TRBJ1-2, with no clear D. The germline gives CDR1 SGHVS, CDR2 FQNEAQ. V lost 5 bases, J lost 0 bases, and 19 bases lay in between. The CDR3 totals 17 residues. CDR3 DNA sequence: TGTGCCAGCAGCCGCGGCCCGCGCGGCATTACTAACTATGGCTACACCTTC. Amino acid sequence: CASSRGPRGITNYGYTF.

The rearrangement links TRBV10-3 to TRBJ2-3; no definite D call. The V end lost 7 bases, the J end lost 0 bases, and 14 bases lay between the germline ends. Per germline, CDR1 ENHRY and CDR2 SYGVKD. CDR3 length: 15 amino acids. This CDR3 is CAIKRTEASTDTQYF. The CDR3 nucleotides read TGTGCCATCAAGAGAACTGAAGCTAGCACAGATACGCAGTATTTT.

This chain uses TRBV28 with TRBJ1-3; D ambiguous. The ends were cut back, 10 bases at V and 4 bases at J, with 17 bases in the middle. The germline V gene encodes CDR1 MDHEN and CDR2 SYDVKM. This CDR3 comprises 14 residues. The CDR3 loop reads CATTEGATGNTIYF. DNA for the CDR3: TGTGCCACAACCGAGGGCGCAACGGGAAACACCATATATTTT.

This rearrangement joins TRBV29-1 to TRBJ2-3; 8 bases are a match to TRBD1. With V trimmed by 3 bases and J by 0 bases, 11 bases remained unmatched. Germline CDR1 and CDR2: SQVTM and ANQGSEA. The CDR3 spans 17 residues. CDR3 DNA: TGCAGCGTTGACGGAACCGGGACAGGTCTTAGCACAGATACGCAGTATTTT. Translated: CSVDGTGTGLSTDTQYF.

The chain combines TRBV2 with TRBJ1-1, with 10 bases lining up with TRBD1. Unmatched junction bases numbered 7, after V lost 2 bases and J lost 4 bases. The CDR3 is made up of 16 amino acids. CDR1 and CDR2 from the germline V gene are SNHLY and FYNNEI. CDR3 region: CASSELWDRGPTEAFF. CDR3 nucleotide sequence: TGTGCCAGCAGTGAATTGTGGGACAGGGGACCCACTGAAGCTTTCTTT.

This chain uses TRBV4-3 with TRBJ2-1; 8 bases fit TRBD2. This CDR3 is 15 amino acids long. The germline V gene has CDR1 LGHNA and CDR2 YSLEER. J gave up 5 bases and V 3 bases, and 6 bases lay outside the gene matches. The CDR3 loop is CASSHAGGANNEQFF. CDR3 bases: TGCGCCAGCAGCCATGCCGGGGGGGCTAACAATGAGCAGTTCTTC.

This clone was seen a handful of times. V and J are TRBV4-3 and TRBJ1-2; 7 bases are a match to TRBD1. CDR1 is LGHNA and CDR2 is YSLEER in the germline V gene. The junction had 12 bases not matched to a gene; V was cut back by 4 bases and J by 10 bases. There are 14 residues in the CDR3. The CDR3 nucleotides are TGCGCCAGCAGCCCACAGATAACAGGGGATCTCTACACCTTC. It yields the protein CASSPQITGDLYTF.

This clone was found a few times. The sample contains more than one DNA sequence encoding this CDR3. The CDR3 here is CASSFGQSTDTQYF. The CDR3 region has the DNA TGTGCCAGCAGCTTCGGCCAATCCACAGATACGCAGTATTTT. The chain joins TRBV7-2 to TRBJ2-3; D is uncertain. Looked up from germline, CDR1 is SGHTA and CDR2 is FQGNSA. There are 14 residues in the CDR3. Trimming shortened V by 3 bases and J by 2 bases, and 9 bases separated the two germline ends. The complete variable domain, with remaining parts taken from reference TRBV7-2 and TRBJ2-3, reads GAGVSQSPSNKVTEKGKDVELRCDPISGHTALYWYRQSLGQGLEFLIYFQGNSAPDKSGLPSDRFSAERTGGSVSTLTIQRTQQEDSAVYLCASSFGQSTDTQYFGPGTRLTVL.

The table lists this clone with a few counts. V gene TRBV7-2 combines with J gene TRBJ2-5; D may be TRBD2 (5 bases). From germline, CDR1 is SGHTA and CDR2 FQGNSA. Trimming removed 6 bases at V and 0 bases at J, with 11 bases between. CDR3 size: 14 residues. Here the CDR3 reads CASSGRRYQETQYF. The CDR3, as DNA: TGTGCCAGCAGTGGACGGAGGTACCAAGAGACCCAGTACTTC.

This clone was seen more than once but under ten times. The chain employs TRBV6-5 and TRBJ2-5; 7 positions match TRBD2. The assigned J gene may be wrong: the sequence end matches TRBJ2-7 better. Germline V CDR1 and CDR2: MNHEY, SVGAGI. CDR3 size: 15 residues. The CDR3 reads CASKNPGGSSYEQYF. As DNA, the CDR3 is TGTGCCAGCAAAAATCCCGGGGGGAGCTCCTACGAGCAGTACTTC.

This clone was observed a few times. The chain joins TRBV29-1 to TRBJ2-5; the match to TRBD1 covers 10 bases. V gave up 7 bases and J gave up 0 bases; unmatched junction bases: 14. CDR3 length: 17 amino acids. CDR1 is SQVTM and CDR2 is ANQGSEA in the germline V gene. CDR3 nucleotides: TGCAGCGGATTTAGGCCTCCGGGACAGGGGTACCAAGAGACCCAGTACTTC. Residues: CSGFRPPGQGYQETQYF.

Regarding this clone: The same CDR3 also results from other DNA sequences found in this sample. The J gene is TRBJ1-2, the V gene TRBV5-6; D remains unclear. The CDR3 runs 11 residues. V was cut by 4 bases and J by 5 bases, with 6 bases left in between. Germline CDR1 SGHDT, CDR2 YYEEEE. The CDR3 loop is CASSRDYGYTF. The CDR3 nucleotides are TGTGCCAGCAGCCGGGATTATGGCTACACCTTC.

The chain is built from TRBV19 and TRBJ1-2; 8 nucleotides align to TRBD1. V gave up 5 bases and J gave up 7 bases; unmatched junction bases: 9. The germline V gene has CDR1 LNHDA and CDR2 SQIVND (reference sequence). CDR3 length: 14 amino acids. The CDR3 nucleotides are TGTGCCAGTAGTGCCCGGACAGGGAATGGTGGCTACACCTTC. Translated: CASSARTGNGGYTF.

J is TRBJ1-2 and V is TRBV5-6; maybe TRBD1 (5 bases). Germline CDR1 and CDR2: SGHDT and YYEEEE. The CDR3 has 15 residues. Trimming removed 6 bases from V and 2 bases from J, with 17 bases in between. The DNA for the CDR3 is TGTGCCAGCACCCTCGGGTTAGGGGTGAACTATGGCTACACCTTC. This encodes CASTLGLGVNYGYTF.

The V and J genes are TRBV27 and TRBJ2-7, with 9 positions matching TRBD1. CDR3 length: 14 amino acids. CDR1 is MNHEY and CDR2 is SMNVEV in the germline V gene (reference sequence). The V gene end was trimmed by 6 bases and the J gene end by 6 bases; junction bases not matched to a gene: 9. The CDR3 DNA sequence: TGTGCCAGCAGCCCTGAGGGACAGGGATCCGAGCAGTACTTC. Its translation: CASSPEGQGSEQYF.

This rearrangement joins TRBV30 to TRBJ2-3, with D maybe TRBD2 (7 bases). The CDR3 covers 14 residues. The germline V gene encodes CDR1 GTSNPN and CDR2 SVGIG (reference sequence). Trimming left V 0 bases short and J 4 bases short, with 11 bases between. The CDR3 sequence is CAWSVGGAADTQYF. CDR3 DNA sequence: TGTGCCTGGAGTGTTGGGGGGGCGGCAGATACGCAGTATTTT.

J is TRBJ1-2 and V is TRBV14; the D gene is possibly TRBD1 (5 bases). Germline V lookup: CDR1 SGHDN, CDR2 FVKESK. The CDR3 loop spans 15 amino acids. V gave up 5 bases and J gave up 6 bases, with 19 bases separating them. The CDR3 coding sequence is TGTGCCAGCAGCGACGAGGCAGGGTCTGTTGATGGCTACACCTTC. It specifies CASSDEAGSVDGYTF.

The chain is built from TRBV6-1 and TRBJ2-1, with 9 bases matching TRBD2. Germline V gives CDR1 MNHNS, CDR2 SASEGT. Losses at the gene ends were 5 bases for V and 0 bases for J; bases not matched to a gene: 2. The CDR3 is 15 amino acids. For the CDR3, the DNA is TGTGCCAGCAGTAGAGCGGGGGGCTCCTACAATGAGCAGTTCTTC. Its protein product is CASSRAGGSYNEQFF.

This clone was counted only a few times. V usage is TRBV25-1 and J usage is TRBJ2-7, with D perhaps matching TRBD2 (5 bases). Trimming pared 4 bases from V and 1 base from J, leaving 11 bases between. CDR1 is MGHDK and CDR2 is SYGVNS in the germline V gene. The CDR3 has 14 amino acids. Here the CDR3 reads CASSASWTSYEQYF. Here the CDR3 DNA reads TGTGCCAGCAGTGCTTCTTGGACTTCCTACGAGCAGTACTTC.

The chain carries TRBV29-1 and TRBJ1-2; D is possibly TRBD1 (5 bases). Germline V lookup: CDR1 SQVTM, CDR2 ANQGSEA. With 4 bases removed from V and 7 bases from J, the gap between germline ends came to 13 bases. This CDR3 region has 12 residues. CDR3 protein: CSVVVRASGYTF. The CDR3 coding sequence is TGCAGCGTTGTAGTCAGGGCAAGTGGCTACACCTTC.

This clone was counted a few times. The chain couples TRBV5-6 to TRBJ2-5, with D perhaps TRBD1 or TRBD2 (5 bases each). This CDR3 region has 15 residues. The germline V gene encodes CDR1 SGHDT and CDR2 YYEEEE. The ends were cut back, 3 bases at V and 7 bases at J, with 19 bases in the middle. CDR3 DNA sequence: TGTGCCAGCAGCTCATCGGGGACGCTTAGTGGGACCCAGTACTTC. Its protein is CASSSSGTLSGTQYF.

This chain uses TRBV9 with TRBJ1-6; 8 bases map to TRBD1. Germline CDR1 reads SGDLS; CDR2 reads YYNGEE. V was pared by 3 bases and J by 5 bases, with 7 bases of the junction left unmatched. This CDR3 contains 16 residues. Here the CDR3 reads CASSAQGAQNNSPLHF. As DNA, the CDR3 is TGTGCCAGCAGCGCGCAGGGGGCGCAAAATAATTCACCCCTCCACTTT.

This clone was counted only a few times. The chain recombines TRBV6-1 with TRBJ2-1, with no clear D. This CDR3 comprises 12 residues. CDR1 MNHNS and CDR2 SASEGT come from the germline V gene. Trimming shortened V by 5 bases and J by 0 bases, and 2 bases separated the two germline ends. The CDR3 loop is CASSLSYNEQFF. CDR3 nucleotide sequence: TGTGCCAGCAGTCTCTCCTACAATGAGCAGTTCTTC.

The CDR3 reads CASSVGNIAYEQYF. The CDR3 region has the DNA TGTGCCAGCAGTGTTGGAAACATTGCCTACGAGCAGTACTTC. The V and J genes are TRBV2 and TRBJ2-7; D is unclear. Germline loops: CDR1 SNHLY, CDR2 FYNNEI. CDR3 length equals 14 residues. Trimming left V 4 bases short and J 2 bases short, with 12 bases between.

The genes are TRBV10-2 and TRBJ2-5; D gene ambiguous. Germline CDR1 and CDR2: WSHSY and SAAADI. Trimming stripped 1 base from V and 2 bases from J, with 5 bases between. The CDR3 runs to 13 residues. The DNA of the CDR3 is TGCGCCAGCAGTGAGTTAGAGCAAGAGACCCAGTACTTC. Protein product: CASSELEQETQYF.

This clone is a singleton in its sample. The sample has other DNA sequences that encode this CDR3 too. The chain carries TRBV28 and TRBJ2-7, with D hard to call. This CDR3 comprises 11 residues. Germline lookup yields CDR1 MDHEN and CDR2 SYDVKM. V lost 2 bases, J lost 6 bases, and 5 bases lay in between. Here the CDR3 DNA reads TGTGCCAGCAGTTTAAGGTCCGAGCAGTACTTC. Translation: CASSLRSEQYF.

This rearrangement joins TRBV6-5 to TRBJ1-2, with a weak D call TRBD1 (5 bases). Germline V gene sequence: CDR1 MNHEY, CDR2 SVGAGI. The V and J ends lost 0 bases and 8 bases respectively, with 13 bases between them. The CDR3 loop spans 14 amino acids. The CDR3 loop reads CASSYSGASQGYTF. The CDR3 DNA sequence: TGTGCCAGCAGTTACTCAGGGGCGTCTCAAGGCTACACCTTC.